This entry lists 26 T cell receptor beta chains sequenced from one sample in a study of T cell repertoires in cytomegalovirus infection. TCRdb itself ran the reads through MiXCR, one entry per CDR3 protein. Of about 180,000 distinct CDR3 sequences in the sample, about 15% are singletons; the top ten hold 27%. Sequencing input: PBMCs. The source of these receptors is a human donor in good health (CMV status not recorded). Some clones in this sample may be carry-over from other donors' samples.

This clonotype was counted many times. The V gene is TRBV19, the J gene TRBJ1-2, with D unresolved. CDR1 is LNHDA and CDR2 is SQIVND in the germline V gene (reference sequence). Trimming took 7 bases from V and 4 from J, leaving 19 bases between them. This CDR3 spans 15 amino acids. CDR3 residues: CASTPGGQPSYGYTF. The DNA of the CDR3 is TGTGCCAGTACTCCCGGAGGGCAGCCGTCCTATGGCTACACCTTC.

V is TRBV29-1 and J is TRBJ2-2; no clear D. This CDR3 region has 12 residues. Per germline, CDR1 SQVTM and CDR2 ANQGSEA. Trimming pared 4 bases from V and 5 bases from J, leaving 8 bases between. The chain's CDR3 is CSVVKDTGELFF. CDR3 bases: TGCAGCGTTGTAAAGGATACCGGGGAGCTGTTTTTT.

A remark on this clonotype: One junction end does not reproduce the germline sequence, and a read error may be involved. The CDR3 DNA follows: TGCGGCGTCAAGGGACATGGGGGGAGCAATCAGCCCCAGCATTTT. It translates to CGVKGHGGSNQPQHF. J is TRBJ1-5 and V is TRBV29-1; TRBD1 might be the D (6 bases). The germline gives CDR1 SQVTM, CDR2 ANQGSEA. The CDR3 has 15 amino acids.

This clonotype was recorded many times. The chain links TRBV6-6 to TRBJ2-3; possible D gene TRBD1, 6 bases. Per the germline V gene, CDR1 is MNHNY and CDR2 is SVGAGI (reference sequence). There are 19 residues in the CDR3. Trimming shortened V by 5 bases and J by 2 bases, and 26 bases separated the two germline ends. Here the CDR3 reads CASSKRQGSMRAFTDTQYF. The CDR3 DNA is TGTGCCAGCAGTAAAAGGCAGGGGAGTATGAGGGCCTTCACAGATACGCAGTATTTT.

This clonotype was observed a handful of times. This rearrangement joins TRBV7-2 to TRBJ1-5, with 7 bases identical to TRBD1. The CDR3 consists of 14 residues. Germline trimming cut 5 bases from V and 7 bases from J; bases unmatched to any gene: 8. CDR1 is SGHTA, CDR2 FQGNSA, per germline. The CDR3 region is CASSPTGVWQPQHF. CDR3 DNA sequence: TGTGCCAGCAGCCCAACAGGGGTCTGGCAGCCCCAGCATTTT.

The rearrangement uses TRBV7-8 and TRBJ1-4; 7 positions agree with TRBD1. V shed 5 bases, J shed 8 bases, and the junction held 11 bases outside the gene matches. This CDR3 is 15 amino acids long. From germline, CDR1 is SGHVS and CDR2 FQNEAQ. The CDR3 region is CASSADRERGEKLFF. The CDR3 coding sequence is TGTGCCAGCAGCGCAGACAGGGAGAGAGGAGAAAAACTGTTTTTT.

This chain links TRBV12-3 or TRBV12-4 with TRBJ2-7; 8 bases are a match to TRBD1. CDR3 length: 15 amino acids. With 5 bases clipped from V and 7 bases from J, the junction kept 13 bases outside the gene matches. CDR3: CASSPYRGVGDEQYF. CDR3 bases: TGTGCCAGCAGTCCATACAGGGGGGTCGGGGATGAGCAGTACTTC.

Relative to its sample, this clonotype is large. The chain joins TRBV7-9 to TRBJ2-7; TRBD2 matches 7 bases. V lost 5 bases, J lost 4 bases, and 11 bases stayed unmatched. This CDR3 is built from 15 residues. Germline V lookup: CDR1 SEHNR, CDR2 FQNEAQ (reference sequence). For the CDR3, the DNA is TGTGCCAGCAGCAACCGGGACCTCGGGGGGTACGAGCAGTACTTC. Encoded protein: CASSNRDLGGYEQYF.

This clonotype appeared many times. This chain uses TRBV7-8 with TRBJ2-7; D is perhaps TRBD2 (6 bases). V lost 3 bases and J lost 6, with 18 bases in between. Germline lookup yields CDR1 SGHVS and CDR2 FQNEAQ. This CDR3 is built from 15 residues. CDR3 nucleotides: TGTGCCAGCAGCTTCCGTAGCGGACCAAACGGCGAGCAGTACTTC. Translated, it gives CASSFRSGPNGEQYF.

Ten or more counts support this clonotype. CDR3 coding DNA: TGTGCCAGCAGCTTAGCACAGGGGGCTAATGAAAAACTGTTTTTT. This translates into CASSLAQGANEKLFF. The chain has TRBV7-7 and TRBJ1-4; TRBD1 aligns across 8 bases. The CDR3 sequence is 15 residues long. Germline V gene sequence: CDR1 SSHAT, CDR2 FNYEAQ (reference sequence). V lost 0 bases to trimming and J lost 3 bases; unmatched junction nucleotides: 0.

This chain connects TRBV20-1 to TRBJ2-3; 8 positions match TRBD2. The CDR3 runs 14 residues. CDR1 is DFQATT and CDR2 is SNEGSKA in the germline V gene (reference sequence). V lost 6 bases and J lost 3; bases outside the gene matches: 8. CDR3 in amino acids: CSAKGLVATDTQYF. In DNA form, the CDR3 reads TGCAGTGCAAAGGGACTAGTTGCAACAGATACGCAGTATTTT.

This clonotype was counted many times. The chain links TRBV19 to TRBJ2-2, with D unclear. V gave up 4 bases and J gave up 6 bases, with 9 bases separating them. This CDR3 spans 13 amino acids. Germline CDR1 is LNHDA and CDR2 is SQIVND (reference sequence). CDR3 in amino acids: CASSNPGAGELFF. The DNA of the CDR3 is TGTGCCAGTAGTAACCCGGGCGCCGGGGAGCTGTTTTTT.

This clonotype was seen ten or more times. The rearrangement uses TRBV10-3 and TRBJ2-5; weak D call: TRBD1 (6 bases). Looked up from germline, CDR1 is ENHRY and CDR2 is SYGVKD. The CDR3 covers 14 residues. V lost 2 bases, J lost 5 bases, and 12 bases lay in between. The CDR3 protein is CAISERTEFETQYF. DNA for the CDR3: TGTGCCATCAGTGAGAGGACAGAATTTGAGACCCAGTACTTC.

In its sample, this clonotype was seen a few times. This sequence joins TRBV30 and TRBJ1-5, with D uncertain. The V end was cut by 1 base, the J end by 7 bases, with 11 bases between. Germline values: CDR1 GTSNPN, CDR2 SVGIG (reference sequence). The CDR3 extends over 13 amino acids. The CDR3 loop reads CAWSEKVFQPQHF. Here the CDR3 DNA reads TGTGCCTGGAGTGAGAAAGTGTTCCAGCCCCAGCATTTT.

The chain combines TRBV15 with TRBJ1-1; D remains ambiguous. CDR3 length: 13 residues. Trimming removed 5 bases from V and 0 bases from J, with 7 bases in between. Per the germline V gene, CDR1 is LNHNV and CDR2 is YYDKDF (reference sequence). The CDR3 spells CATSGLMNTEAFF. The CDR3 bases are TGTGCCACCAGCGGACTAATGAACACTGAAGCTTTCTTT.

Ten or more counts support this clonotype. The J gene is TRBJ2-1, the V gene TRBV7-9, with TRBD2 matching over 12 bases. Germline V gives CDR1 SEHNR, CDR2 FQNEAQ (reference sequence). The CDR3 is made up of 19 amino acids. V lost 5 bases and J lost 9; bases outside the gene matches: 20. CDR3 amino acids: CASSQTTSGSFFLRGEQFF. For the CDR3, the DNA is TGTGCCAGCAGCCAGACGACTAGCGGGAGTTTCTTTCTTCGTGGTGAGCAGTTCTTC.

V gene TRBV18 combines with J gene TRBJ2-7, with 8 bases matching TRBD1. This CDR3 contains 15 residues. Looked up from germline, CDR1 is KGHSH and CDR2 is LQKENI. The ends lost 0 bases at V and 5 bases at J; junction bases unmatched: 6. Here the CDR3 DNA reads TGTGCCAGCTCACCACCCAGACAGGGGATGCACGAGCAGTACTTC. As protein: CASSPPRQGMHEQYF.

This clonotype was observed many times. The chain carries TRBV7-9 and TRBJ1-1, with D possibly being TRBD1 (5 bases). V shed 5 bases and J shed 4 bases, with 20 bases lying between them. The germline V gene encodes CDR1 SEHNR and CDR2 FQNEAQ (reference sequence). The CDR3 extends over 16 amino acids. CDR3 nucleotides: TGTGCCAGCAGCCCGCCCGGGACCCCACGAGGCACTGAAGCTTTCTTT. It encodes CASSPPGTPRGTEAFF.

This clonotype was seen repeatedly, ten times or more. The rearrangement joins TRBV7-2 to TRBJ2-5; TRBD1 aligns across 8 bases. V shed 4 bases and J 4 bases; nucleotides not matched to a gene: 5. Germline assignment: CDR1 SGHTA and CDR2 FQGNSA. The CDR3 runs to 14 residues. The CDR3 protein is CASSSSGGLETQYF. The DNA for the CDR3 is TGTGCCAGCAGCTCCTCAGGGGGCTTAGAGACCCAGTACTTC. Full variable domain (missing parts from reference TRBV7-2 and TRBJ2-5): GAGVSQSPSNKVTEKGKDVELRCDPISGHTALYWYRQSLGQGLEFLIYFQGNSAPDKSGLPSDRFSAERTGGSVSTLTIQRTQQEDSAVYLCASSSSGGLETQYFGPGTRLLVL.

Ten or more counts support this clonotype. The chain couples TRBV11-2 to TRBJ2-1; 7 bases are shared with TRBD2. V was clipped by 1 base and J by 3 bases; unmatched bases: 15. Germline V gene data show CDR1 as SGHAT and CDR2 as FQNNGV. The CDR3 runs 19 residues. For the CDR3, the DNA is TGTGCCAGCAGCTTAGTAGATAGAAGTGTGTCGGGAGGCTACAATGAGCAGTTCTTC. Its translation: CASSLVDRSVSGGYNEQFF. Full variable domain (outside the CDR3, taken from reference TRBV11-2 and TRBJ2-1): EAGVAQSPRYKIIEKRQSVAFWCNPISGHATLYWYQQILGQGPKLLIQFQNNGVVDDSQLPKDRFSAERLKGVDSTLKIQPAKLEDSAVYLCASSLVDRSVSGGYNEQFFGPGTRLTVL.

V is TRBV12-3 or TRBV12-4 and J is TRBJ2-3; D not resolved. Trimming shortened V by 3 bases and J by 7 bases, and 11 bases separated the two germline ends. The CDR3 is made up of 13 amino acids. The CDR3 protein is CASSFLGANTQYF. In DNA, the CDR3 is TGTGCCAGCAGTTTCTTAGGCGCGAATACGCAGTATTTT.

The table lists this clonotype with many counts. The chain uses TRBV7-2 and TRBJ2-1, with D unclear. Trimming took 5 bases from V and 8 from J, leaving 7 bases between them. From germline, CDR1 is SGHTA and CDR2 FQGNSA. The CDR3 has 11 amino acids. The CDR3 spells CASSPIHEQFF. CDR3 nucleotides: TGTGCCAGCAGCCCTATCCATGAGCAGTTCTTC.

This clonotype was detected ten times or more. J is TRBJ2-3 and V is TRBV4-2; 11 nucleotides match TRBD2. The ends lost 0 bases at V and 4 bases at J; junction bases unmatched: 3. The germline V gene encodes CDR1 LGHNA and CDR2 YNFKEQ. The CDR3 totals 16 residues. This CDR3 reads CASSQESSGGADTQYF. CDR3 DNA sequence: TGTGCCAGCAGCCAAGAAAGTAGCGGGGGGGCAGATACGCAGTATTTT.

This clonotype was picked up many times. V usage is TRBV6-2 or TRBV6-3 and J usage is TRBJ2-3; D ambiguous. CDR3 size: 14 residues. Trimming cost V 5 bases and J 5 bases, with 14 bases left between them. Germline CDR1 is MNHEY and CDR2 is SVGEGT. As DNA, the CDR3 is TGTGCCAGCAGTCTCGACTTCCCGAAAGATACGCAGTATTTT. Encoded protein: CASSLDFPKDTQYF.

This clonotype was detected a few times. In DNA form, the CDR3 reads TGTGCCAGCAGGGCTGGACAGCCCAGTATCTATGGCTACACCTTC. Amino acids: CASRAGQPSIYGYTF. This sequence joins TRBV7-9 and TRBJ1-2, with a weak D call TRBD1 (6 bases). Trimming pared 6 bases from V and 4 bases from J, leaving 18 bases between. This CDR3 is built from 15 residues. Germline CDR1 is SEHNR and CDR2 is FQNEAQ (reference sequence).

The CDR3 DNA is TGCAGCGCCGGTCCTGGCCCGTACGAGCAGTACTTC. Its protein product is CSAGPGPYEQYF. The chain employs TRBV29-1 and TRBJ2-7; D gene unclear. The CDR3 consists of 12 residues. Between the trimmed V and J ends, which lost 7 bases and 4 bases, there was a span of 14 bases. CDR1 is SQVTM, CDR2 ANQGSEA, per germline.